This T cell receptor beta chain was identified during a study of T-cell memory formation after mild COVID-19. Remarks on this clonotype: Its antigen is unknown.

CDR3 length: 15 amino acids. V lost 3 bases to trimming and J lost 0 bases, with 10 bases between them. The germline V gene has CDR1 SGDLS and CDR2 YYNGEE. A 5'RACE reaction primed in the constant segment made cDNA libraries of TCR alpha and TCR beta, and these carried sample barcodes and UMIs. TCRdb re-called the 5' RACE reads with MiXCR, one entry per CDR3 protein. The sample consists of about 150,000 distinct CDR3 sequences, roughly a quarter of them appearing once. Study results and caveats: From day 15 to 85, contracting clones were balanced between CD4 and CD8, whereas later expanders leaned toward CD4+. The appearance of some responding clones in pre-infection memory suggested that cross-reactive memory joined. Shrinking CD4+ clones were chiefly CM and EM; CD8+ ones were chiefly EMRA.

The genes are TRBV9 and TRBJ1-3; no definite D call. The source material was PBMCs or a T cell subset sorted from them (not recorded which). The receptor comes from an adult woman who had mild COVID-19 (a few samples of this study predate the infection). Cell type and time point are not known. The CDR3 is CASSAQTFSGNTIYF. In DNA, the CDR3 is TGTGCCAGCAGCGCCCAGACGTTCTCTGGAAACACCATATATTTT.